This TCR beta chain was captured by sequencing in a study of blood T cell repertoires in COVID-19. Study background: The samples span acute and convalescent COVID-19 from the United States, Italy and Spain. T cells, B-cell-depleted T cells, or PBMCs provided the cDNA or gDNA that served as material.

Per the original data handling: Amplification of reference gene primers provided the estimated nucleated cell counts. Assay: immunoSEQ multiplex PCR; the TCRdb copy retains only in-frame clones and omits some. V, J and clone size are taken as reported in that table, and D and trimming were inferred from the DNA itself. The sample includes around 100,000 clones, 87% seen only once; the top ten take approximately 6.2%. The V gene lost 1 base and the J gene lost 8 bases, with 14 bases spanning the gap. The germline V gene encodes CDR1 LNHNV and CDR2 YYDKDF (reference sequence). CDR3 length: 15 residues.

The chain has TRBV15 and TRBJ1-4; D unresolved. Material: peripheral blood. The TCR comes from a human donor in a cohort sampled during active COVID-19. The CDR3 spells CATSRARGMEEKLFF. Written as DNA, the CDR3 is TGTGCCACCAGCAGAGCGCGAGGGATGGAGGAAAAACTGTTTTTT.